The 6 T cell receptor beta chains in this list originate from one sample, sequenced in a study of cytomegalovirus exposure and HLA in healthy donors. Generated by immunoSEQ multiplex PCR, the TCRdb table keeps only in-frame clones and is missing some. The sample carries 150,000 to 200,000 clones, 88% recorded once. Sequencing was carried out using PBMCs. Every receptor here comes from a man aged 18 to 35 in good health and CMV-seronegative.

The V call is TRBV6-4, the J call TRBJ2-3; 10 bases map to TRBD1. Germline V gene lookup returns CDR1 MRHNA and CDR2 SNTAGT. The CDR3 covers 15 residues. With V trimmed by 8 bases and J by 1 base, 6 bases remained unmatched. The chain's CDR3 is CASSDRGLGTDTQYF. The DNA of the CDR3 is TGTGCCAGCTCCGACAGGGGGCTTGGCACAGATACGCAGTATTTT.

CDR3 sequence reads: CASSIRRLAGGDNEQFF. The CDR3 DNA follows: TGTGCCAGCAGTATACGACGACTAGCGGGAGGGGACAATGAGCAGTTCTTC. The chain links TRBV27 to TRBJ2-1, with TRBD2 matching 14 bases. Per the germline V gene, CDR1 is MNHEY and CDR2 is SMNVEV (reference sequence). Unmatched junction bases numbered 8, after V lost 5 bases and J lost 5 bases. This CDR3 has 17 amino acids.

In its sample, this clone was seen a few times. The rearrangement joins TRBV7-9 to TRBJ2-7; a possible D gene is TRBD1 (5 bases). Germline loops: CDR1 SEHNR, CDR2 FQNEAQ (reference sequence). The CDR3 is 17 residues long. With 5 bases removed from V and 2 bases from J, the gap between germline ends came to 22 bases. The CDR3: CASSPHPTPLGAYEQYF. The CDR3 nucleotides are TGTGCCAGCAGCCCACACCCGACACCATTAGGGGCCTACGAGCAGTACTTC.

V usage is TRBV7-9 and J usage is TRBJ1-4; tentative D call: TRBD1 (6 bases). Germline lookup yields CDR1 SEHNR and CDR2 FQNEAQ (reference sequence). Trimming removed 6 bases from V and 0 bases from J, with 8 bases in between. This CDR3 has 14 amino acids. CDR3 coding DNA: TGTGCCAGCAGAGGGGGAGCAACTAATGAAAAACTGTTTTTT. Its translation is CASRGGATNEKLFF.

This sequence joins TRBV5-1 and TRBJ1-4; D gene uncertain. Trimming pared 3 bases from V and 0 bases from J, leaving 9 bases between. Germline V gene data show CDR1 as SGHRS and CDR2 as YFSETQ. The CDR3 consists of 15 residues. The CDR3 loop is CASSSHGTTNEKLFF. The CDR3 coding sequence is TGCGCCAGCAGCTCCCACGGGACAACTAATGAAAAACTGTTTTTT. The variable domain in full, with the rest retrieved from reference TRBV5-1 and TRBJ1-4, is KAGVTQTPRYLIKTRGQQVTLSCSPISGHRSVSWYQQTPGQGLQFLFEYFSETQRNKGNFPGRFSGRQFSNSRSEMNVSTLELGDSALYLCASSSHGTTNEKLFFGSGTQLSVL.

The chain joins TRBV5-1 to TRBJ1-2; D remains ambiguous. The V gene's germline CDR1 is SGHRS and CDR2 YFSETQ. The CDR3 length is 14 residues. V gave up 0 bases and J gave up 2 bases, with 8 bases separating them. The CDR3 DNA follows: TGCGCCAGCAGCTTGGTCTCAGAAAACTATGGCTACACCTTC. Protein sequence: CASSLVSENYGYTF. Together with reference TRBV5-1 and TRBJ1-2, the CDR3 gives the full variable domain: KAGVTQTPRYLIKTRGQQVTLSCSPISGHRSVSWYQQTPGQGLQFLFEYFSETQRNKGNFPGRFSGRQFSNSRSEMNVSTLELGDSALYLCASSLVSENYGYTFGSGTRLTVV.